One and the same sample provided the 27 T cell receptor beta chains below, sequenced in a study of blood T cell repertoires in COVID-19. Clones were sequenced by immunoSEQ multiplex PCR, and TCRdb holds only the in-frame ones, with some missing. Altogether fewer than 300,000 clones are present, around 90% being singletons, with the ten largest covering roughly 1.1%. Specimen: PBMCs or T cells enriched from blood (not recorded which). The receptor set was obtained from a woman aged 25 to 39 who had recovered from COVID-19.

The chain employs TRBV9 and TRBJ2-7; unclear D gene. The V end lost 4 bases, the J end lost 2 bases, and 16 bases lay between the germline ends. CDR3 size: 15 residues. In germline, CDR1 is SGDLS, CDR2 YYNGEE. CDR3 bases: TGTGCCAGCAGCCCTTATGTGACATCAGCCTACGAGCAGTACTTC. It is translated as CASSPYVTSAYEQYF.

The chain combines TRBV7-9 with TRBJ1-2; TRBD1 aligns across 9 bases. Germline-derived CDR1 and CDR2 are SEHNR and FQNEAQ (reference sequence). The V segment lost 5 bases and the J segment 8 bases; nucleotides outside the gene matches: 9. This CDR3 spans 14 amino acids. The CDR3 here is CASSASTGGGGYTF. The CDR3 coding sequence is TGTGCCAGCAGCGCCTCGACAGGGGGAGGAGGCTACACCTTC.

CDR3 coding DNA: TGTGCCAGCACTCTGACAGGGGTAAATCAGCCCCAGCATTTT. Encoded protein: CASTLTGVNQPQHF. The chain recombines TRBV28 with TRBJ1-5, with 8 bases lining up with TRBD1. Germline V gives CDR1 MDHEN, CDR2 SYDVKM. V was clipped by 7 bases and J by 4 bases; unmatched bases: 6. The CDR3 runs 14 residues.

The rearrangement joins TRBV5-6 to TRBJ2-7, with D unresolved. With 4 bases removed from V and 2 bases from J, the gap between germline ends came to 7 bases. This CDR3 comprises 12 residues. The germline gives CDR1 SGHDT, CDR2 YYEEEE. CDR3 residues: CASSRDTYEQYF. CDR3 nucleotide sequence: TGTGCCAGCAGCAGAGACACCTACGAGCAGTACTTC.

The J gene is TRBJ1-2, the V gene TRBV7-9; D is ambiguous. V dropped 5 bases and J dropped 7 bases, with 17 bases sitting between them. This CDR3 is built from 14 residues. The germline CDR1 and CDR2 sequences are SEHNR and FQNEAQ (reference sequence). The DNA of the CDR3 is TGTGCCAGCAGCCATAATGAGGGCTCTATTGGCTACACCTTC. It codes for CASSHNEGSIGYTF.

This rearrangement joins TRBV9 to TRBJ2-7, with D possibly TRBD2 on 6 matching bases. This CDR3 comprises 15 residues. V lost 2 bases and J 4 bases, leaving 16 bases between the germline ends. Germline CDR1 reads SGDLS; CDR2 reads YYNGEE. The CDR3 region has the DNA TGTGCCAGCAGCGTCGGAATCGTAGCGGCTTACGAGCAGTACTTC. Translation: CASSVGIVAAYEQYF.

The rearrangement links TRBV7-9 to TRBJ2-5; possible D gene TRBD2, 6 bases. V gave up 3 bases and J gave up 2 bases, with 16 bases separating them. CDR1 and CDR2 from the germline V gene are SEHNR and FQNEAQ (reference sequence). There are 16 residues in the CDR3. Written as DNA, the CDR3 is TGTGCCAGCAGCTTTCCCCCGGGACGGGGGCAAGAGACCCAGTACTTC. It yields the protein CASSFPPGRGQETQYF.

V usage is TRBV2 and J usage is TRBJ1-3; no clear D. CDR1 and CDR2 (germline): SNHLY, FYNNEI. With 6 bases removed from V and 3 bases from J, the gap between germline ends came to 6 bases. There are 12 residues in the CDR3. CDR3 sequence reads: CASSSVGNTIYF. The CDR3 coding sequence is TGTGCCAGCAGCTCAGTTGGAAACACCATATATTTT.

This clone was seen a single time. The chain recombines TRBV9 with TRBJ2-7; D ambiguous. There are 12 residues in the CDR3. V dropped 3 bases and J dropped 7 bases, with 11 bases sitting between them. CDR1 and CDR2 (germline): SGDLS, YYNGEE. The CDR3 here is CASSASSGEQYF. The DNA of the CDR3 is TGTGCCAGCAGCGCCTCCTCGGGTGAGCAGTACTTC. The whole variable domain, remainder taken from reference TRBV9 and TRBJ2-7, is DSGVTQTPKHLITATGQRVTLRCSPRSGDLSVYWYQQSLDQGLQFLIQYYNGEERAKGNILERFSAQQFPDLHSELNLSSLELGDSALYFCASSASSGEQYFGPGTRLTVT.

V gene TRBV7-9 combines with J gene TRBJ2-1; 7 bases fit TRBD1. V trimming: 1 base; J trimming: 2 bases; junction bases outside the gene matches: 5. CDR3 length: 16 amino acids. Germline V gives CDR1 SEHNR, CDR2 FQNEAQ (reference sequence). The CDR3 sequence: CASSLVWQGAYNEQFF. The CDR3 nucleotides read TGTGCCAGCAGCTTAGTTTGGCAGGGGGCCTACAATGAGCAGTTCTTC. Full variable domain (remainder filled in from reference TRBV7-9 and TRBJ2-1): DTGVSQNPRHKITKRGQNVTFRCDPISEHNRLYWYRQTLGQGPEFLTYFQNEAQLEKSRLLSDRFSAERPKGSFSTLEIQRTEQGDSAMYLCASSLVWQGAYNEQFFGPGTRLTVL.

The chain joins TRBV7-2 to TRBJ1-2; perhaps TRBD1 as D (6 bases). V was clipped by 1 base and J by 7 bases, with 13 bases between them. The CDR3 is 14 amino acids. Per germline, CDR1 SGHTA and CDR2 FQGNSA. The CDR3 region is CASSLDQNRAGYTF. The CDR3 DNA sequence: TGTGCCAGCAGCTTAGATCAAAACAGGGCTGGCTACACCTTC.

V is TRBV5-4 and J is TRBJ2-1; 11 bases are a match to TRBD2. The CDR3 is 15 amino acids. Germline CDR1 reads SGHNT; CDR2 reads YYREEE (reference sequence). V trimming: 1 base; J trimming: 10 bases; junction bases outside the gene matches: 7. This CDR3 reads CASSLITSGSEEQFF. DNA for the CDR3: TGTGCCAGCAGCTTGATCACTAGCGGGAGCGAAGAGCAGTTCTTC.

This chain links TRBV6-5 with TRBJ2-3; 13 bases align to TRBD2. Germline CDR1 and CDR2: MNHEY and SVGAGI. The CDR3 sequence is 16 residues long. The V segment lost 2 bases and the J segment 5 bases; nucleotides outside the gene matches: 4. CDR3 sequence: CASSYGTSGMGDTQYF. The CDR3 bases are TGTGCCAGCAGTTACGGGACTAGCGGGATGGGAGATACGCAGTATTTT.

V gene TRBV3-1 (or the pseudogene TRBV3-2) combines with J gene TRBJ2-3, with a tentative D call TRBD2 (6 bases). Germline V lookup: CDR1 LGHDT, CDR2 YNNKEL (reference sequence). This CDR3 is built from 14 residues. The ends were cut back, 5 bases at V and 2 bases at J, with 11 bases in the middle. CDR3 nucleotides: TGTGCCAGCAGCTCGAGCGGGTTCACAGATACGCAGTATTTT. Translating it yields CASSSSGFTDTQYF.

The CDR3: CASSPPGLLAGTKTQYF. The CDR3 DNA is TGTGCCAGCAGCCCCCCGGGCCTACTAGCGGGAACGAAGACCCAGTACTTC. The J gene is TRBJ2-5, the V gene TRBV3-1 (or the pseudogene TRBV3-2); TRBD2 matches at 10 bases. J was trimmed by 6 bases and V by 4 bases; bases with no gene match: 14. This CDR3 spans 17 amino acids. CDR1 is LGHDT and CDR2 is YNNKEL in the germline V gene (reference sequence).

The chain couples TRBV19 to TRBJ2-7, with 8 bases fitting TRBD1. V was clipped by 6 bases and J by 0 bases; unmatched bases: 4. This CDR3 is built from 14 residues. Germline CDR1 LNHDA, CDR2 SQIVND (reference sequence). CDR3 protein: CASRPGQASYEQYF. The CDR3 nucleotides read TGTGCCAGTAGACCGGGACAGGCCTCCTACGAGCAGTACTTC.

CDR3 nucleotides: TGCGCCAGCAGCAACAGGGGGTTGTCCTACGAGCAGTACTTC. It translates to CASSNRGLSYEQYF. The chain links TRBV10-1 to TRBJ2-7; TRBD1 agrees at 8 bases. Losses at the gene ends were 6 bases for V and 1 base for J; bases not matched to a gene: 5. In germline, CDR1 is WNHNN, CDR2 SYGVQD (reference sequence). CDR3 length: 14 residues.

The rearrangement uses TRBV14 and TRBJ2-2; D perhaps matches TRBD1 (6 bases). The V end lost 3 bases, the J end lost 0 bases, and 17 bases lay between the germline ends. CDR3 length: 18 amino acids. From germline, CDR1 is SGHDN and CDR2 FVKESK. The CDR3: CASSQKGPRTANTGELFF. The CDR3 DNA sequence: TGTGCCAGCAGCCAGAAGGGTCCTAGGACAGCGAACACCGGGGAGCTGTTTTTT.

The genes are TRBV6-2 or TRBV6-3 and TRBJ2-3, with 10 bases aligning to TRBD1. From germline, CDR1 is MNHEY and CDR2 SVGEGT. With 4 bases clipped from V and 6 bases from J, the junction kept 16 bases outside the gene matches. CDR3 length: 18 amino acids. CDR3 sequence: CASSLVLTGGAMGDTQYF. The CDR3 region has the DNA TGTGCCAGCAGTTTGGTCTTGACAGGGGGCGCGATGGGGGATACGCAGTATTTT.

This rearrangement joins TRBV27 to TRBJ2-1, with D unresolved. CDR1 and CDR2 from the germline V gene are MNHEY and SMNVEV (reference sequence). V was shortened by 2 bases and J by 2 bases, with 10 bases between the two germline ends. This CDR3 comprises 15 residues. The CDR3 DNA reads TGTGCCAGCAGTTTACGGCGGATAACCTACAATGAGCAGTTCTTC. Its translation is CASSLRRITYNEQFF.

This clone was observed once. This chain joins TRBV9 and TRBJ1-1; no firm D call. The length of the CDR3 is 14 residues. The germline V and J ends were trimmed by 6 bases and 3 bases, with 15 bases remaining between them. The germline V gene has CDR1 SGDLS and CDR2 YYNGEE. CDR3: CASTPMLVYTEAFF. The CDR3 bases are TGTGCCAGCACCCCTATGCTGGTGTACACTGAAGCTTTCTTT.

The V gene is TRBV5-1, the J gene TRBJ2-3; no definite D call. The CDR3 covers 15 residues. Trimming removed 2 bases from V and 0 bases from J, with 10 bases in between. Germline V gene sequence: CDR1 SGHRS, CDR2 YFSETQ. The CDR3 coding sequence is TGCGCCAGCAGCTTTGACTCCACTAGCACAGATACGCAGTATTTT. This translates into CASSFDSTSTDTQYF.

This chain connects TRBV4-2 to TRBJ1-1; the D gene is possibly TRBD1 (5 bases). The CDR3 covers 14 residues. Germline loops: CDR1 LGHNA, CDR2 YNFKEQ. V shed 3 bases and J shed 4 bases, with 12 bases lying between them. CDR3 residues: CASSQQGFGTEAFF. CDR3 DNA: TGTGCCAGCAGCCAGCAGGGTTTCGGCACTGAAGCTTTCTTT.

The rearrangement uses TRBV6-6 and TRBJ1-2, with D possibly matching TRBD1 (6 bases). V lost 7 bases to trimming and J lost 4 bases, with 16 bases between them. This CDR3 contains 14 residues. Germline V gene data show CDR1 as MNHNY and CDR2 as SVGAGI (reference sequence). The CDR3 sequence is CASTPSGTPYGYTF. The DNA of the CDR3 is TGTGCCAGCACCCCATCCGGGACACCCTATGGCTACACCTTC.

J is TRBJ1-2 and V is TRBV4-3, with 8 bases identical to TRBD1. V lost 0 bases and J lost 6; bases outside the gene matches: 12. The germline CDR1 and CDR2 sequences are LGHNA and YSLEER. There are 17 residues in the CDR3. The CDR3 DNA reads TGCGCCAGCAGCCAAGATCTGGAGGCGCAGGGGGCGCATGGCTACACCTTC. Protein: CASSQDLEAQGAHGYTF.

The chain uses TRBV7-2 and TRBJ1-6; the match to TRBD1 covers 9 bases. The CDR3 is made up of 17 amino acids. V lost 6 bases, J lost 0 bases, and 6 bases stayed unmatched. CDR1 is SGHTA and CDR2 is FQGNSA in the germline V gene. The CDR3 spells CASRPGQGSSYNSPLHF. CDR3 DNA sequence: TGTGCCAGCAGACCTGGACAGGGGAGCTCCTATAATTCACCCCTCCACTTT.

The genes are TRBV9 and TRBJ2-1, with 12 bases identical to TRBD1. This CDR3 has 15 amino acids. V dropped 4 bases and J dropped 8; count of bases not matched to a gene: 7. The germline V gene encodes CDR1 SGDLS and CDR2 YYNGEE. In DNA, the CDR3 is TGTGCCAGCAGCCCGCGGGACAGGGGGCATGATGAGCAGTTCTTC. It is translated as CASSPRDRGHDEQFF.